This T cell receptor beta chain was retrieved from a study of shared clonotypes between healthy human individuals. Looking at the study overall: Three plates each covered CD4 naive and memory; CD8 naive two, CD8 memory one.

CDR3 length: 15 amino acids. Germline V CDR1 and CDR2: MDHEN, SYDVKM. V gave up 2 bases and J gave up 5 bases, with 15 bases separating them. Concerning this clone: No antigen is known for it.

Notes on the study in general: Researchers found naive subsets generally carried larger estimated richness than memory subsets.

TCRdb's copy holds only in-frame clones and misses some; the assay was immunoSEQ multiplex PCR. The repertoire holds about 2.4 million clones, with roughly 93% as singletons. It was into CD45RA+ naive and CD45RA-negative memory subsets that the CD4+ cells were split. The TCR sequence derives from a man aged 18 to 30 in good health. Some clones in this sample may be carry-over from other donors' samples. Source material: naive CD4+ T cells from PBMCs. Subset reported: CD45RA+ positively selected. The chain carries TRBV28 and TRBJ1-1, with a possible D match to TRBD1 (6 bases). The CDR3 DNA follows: TGTGCCAGCAGTTTACCCGGGCAGGGGAGGACTGAAGCTTTCTTT. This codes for CASSLPGQGRTEAFF.